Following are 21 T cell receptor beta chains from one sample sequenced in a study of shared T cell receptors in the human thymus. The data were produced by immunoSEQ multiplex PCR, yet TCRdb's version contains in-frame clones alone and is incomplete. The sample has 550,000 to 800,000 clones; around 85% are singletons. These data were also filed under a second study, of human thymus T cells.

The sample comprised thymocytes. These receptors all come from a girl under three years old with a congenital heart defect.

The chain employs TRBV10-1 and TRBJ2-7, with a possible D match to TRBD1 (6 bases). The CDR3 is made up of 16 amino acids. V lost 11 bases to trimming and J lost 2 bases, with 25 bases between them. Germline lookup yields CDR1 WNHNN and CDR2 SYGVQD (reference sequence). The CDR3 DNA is TGCGCCGGACCAACATCAGAACAGGGTAAACCCTACGAGCAGTACTTC. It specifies CAGPTSEQGKPYEQYF.

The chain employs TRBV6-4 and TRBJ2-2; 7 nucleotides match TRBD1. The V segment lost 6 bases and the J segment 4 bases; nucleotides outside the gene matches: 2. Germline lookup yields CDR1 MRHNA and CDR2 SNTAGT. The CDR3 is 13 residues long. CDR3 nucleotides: TGTGCCAGCAGGGGACAGAGCACCGGGGAGCTGTTTTTT. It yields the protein CASRGQSTGELFF.

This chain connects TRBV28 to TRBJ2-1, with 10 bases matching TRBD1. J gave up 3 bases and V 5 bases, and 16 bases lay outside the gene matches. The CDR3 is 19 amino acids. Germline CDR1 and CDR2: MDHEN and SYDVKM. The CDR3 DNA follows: TGTGCCAGCAGTGCGTGGGACAGGGGCTTTCGGGATTTCTACAATGAGCAGTTCTTC. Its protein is CASSAWDRGFRDFYNEQFF.

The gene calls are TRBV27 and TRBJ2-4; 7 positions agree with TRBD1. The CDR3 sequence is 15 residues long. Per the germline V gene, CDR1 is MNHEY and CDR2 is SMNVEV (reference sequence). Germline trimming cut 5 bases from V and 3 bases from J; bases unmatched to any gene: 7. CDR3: CASSAQGPYKNIQYF. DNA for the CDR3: TGTGCCAGCAGTGCACAGGGGCCGTACAAAAACATTCAGTACTTC.

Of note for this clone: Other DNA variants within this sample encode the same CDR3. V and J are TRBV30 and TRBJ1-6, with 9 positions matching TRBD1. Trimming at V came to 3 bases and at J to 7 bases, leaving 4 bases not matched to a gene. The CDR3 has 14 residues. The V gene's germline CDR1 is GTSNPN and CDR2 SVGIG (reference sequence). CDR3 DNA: TGTGCCTGGAGCACCGACAGGGGGAATTCACCCCTCCACTTT. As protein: CAWSTDRGNSPLHF.

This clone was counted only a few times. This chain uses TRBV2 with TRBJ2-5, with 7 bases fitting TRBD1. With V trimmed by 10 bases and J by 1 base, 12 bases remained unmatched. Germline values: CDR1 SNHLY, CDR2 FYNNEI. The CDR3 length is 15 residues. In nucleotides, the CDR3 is TGTGCCACCTACAGGGGTGAGACCTTCCAAGAGACCCAGTACTTC. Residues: CATYRGETFQETQYF.

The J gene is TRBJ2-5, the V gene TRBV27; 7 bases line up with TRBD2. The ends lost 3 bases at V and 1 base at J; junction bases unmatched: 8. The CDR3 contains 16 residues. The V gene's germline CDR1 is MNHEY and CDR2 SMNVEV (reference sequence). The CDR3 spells CASSFLASGPQETQYF. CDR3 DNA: TGTGCCAGCAGTTTCTTGGCTAGCGGACCCCAAGAGACCCAGTACTTC.

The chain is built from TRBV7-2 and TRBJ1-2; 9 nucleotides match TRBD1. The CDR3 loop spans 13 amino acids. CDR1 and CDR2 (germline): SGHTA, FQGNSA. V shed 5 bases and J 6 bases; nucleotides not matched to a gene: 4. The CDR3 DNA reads TGTGCCAGCAGCACCAGACAGGGGGATGGCTACACCTTC. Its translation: CASSTRQGDGYTF. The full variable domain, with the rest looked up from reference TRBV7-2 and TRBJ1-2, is GAGVSQSPSNKVTEKGKDVELRCDPISGHTALYWYRQSLGQGLEFLIYFQGNSAPDKSGLPSDRFSAERTGGSVSTLTIQRTQQEDSAVYLCASSTRQGDGYTFGSGTRLTVV.

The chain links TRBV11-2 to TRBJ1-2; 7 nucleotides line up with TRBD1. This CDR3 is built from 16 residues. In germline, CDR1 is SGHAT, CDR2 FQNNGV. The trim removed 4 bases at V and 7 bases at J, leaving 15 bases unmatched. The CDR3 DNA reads TGTGCCAGCAGCTCCTACACAAAGGGGGCGCCTGTTGGCTACACCTTC. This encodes CASSSYTKGAPVGYTF. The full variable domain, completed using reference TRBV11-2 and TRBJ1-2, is EAGVAQSPRYKIIEKRQSVAFWCNPISGHATLYWYQQILGQGPKLLIQFQNNGVVDDSQLPKDRFSAERLKGVDSTLKIQPAKLEDSAVYLCASSSYTKGAPVGYTFGSGTRLTVV.

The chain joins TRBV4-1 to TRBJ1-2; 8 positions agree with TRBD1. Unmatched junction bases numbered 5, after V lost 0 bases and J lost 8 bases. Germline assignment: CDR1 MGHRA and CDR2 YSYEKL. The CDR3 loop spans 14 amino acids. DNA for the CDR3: TGCGCCAGCAGCCAAGAGTACAGGGGGTCCGGCTACACCTTC. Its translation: CASSQEYRGSGYTF.

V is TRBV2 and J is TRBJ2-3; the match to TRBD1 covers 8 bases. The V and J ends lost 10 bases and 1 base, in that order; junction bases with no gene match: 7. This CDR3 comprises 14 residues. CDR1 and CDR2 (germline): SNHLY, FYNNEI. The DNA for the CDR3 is TGTGCCACGTGGACAGGGTACGGCACAGATACGCAGTATTTT. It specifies CATWTGYGTDTQYF.

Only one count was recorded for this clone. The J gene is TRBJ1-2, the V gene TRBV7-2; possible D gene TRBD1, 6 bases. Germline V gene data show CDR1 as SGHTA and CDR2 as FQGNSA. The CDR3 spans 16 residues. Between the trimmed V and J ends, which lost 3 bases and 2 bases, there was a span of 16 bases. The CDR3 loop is CASSFWLGQRNYGYTF. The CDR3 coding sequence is TGTGCCAGCAGCTTTTGGCTCGGACAGAGGAACTATGGCTACACCTTC.

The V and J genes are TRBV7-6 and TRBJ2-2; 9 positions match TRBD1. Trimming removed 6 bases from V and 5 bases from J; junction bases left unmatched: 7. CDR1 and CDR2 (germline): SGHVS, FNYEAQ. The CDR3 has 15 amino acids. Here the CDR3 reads CASSYGTGSTGELFF. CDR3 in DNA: TGTGCCAGCAGTTACGGGACAGGGTCGACCGGGGAGCTGTTTTTT. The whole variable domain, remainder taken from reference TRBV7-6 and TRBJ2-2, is GAGVSQSPRYKVTKRGQDVALRCDPISGHVSLYWYRQALGQGPEFLTYFNYEAQQDKSGLPNDRFSAERPEGSISTLTIQRTEQRDSAMYRCASSYGTGSTGELFFGEGSRLTVL.

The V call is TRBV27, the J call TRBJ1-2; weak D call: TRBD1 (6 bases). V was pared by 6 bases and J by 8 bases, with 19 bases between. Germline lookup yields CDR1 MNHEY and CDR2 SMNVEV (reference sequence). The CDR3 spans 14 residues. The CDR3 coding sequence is TGTGCCAGCAGCCTAAGGGGCAGGGGTGGGGGCTACACCTTC. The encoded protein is CASSLRGRGGGYTF.

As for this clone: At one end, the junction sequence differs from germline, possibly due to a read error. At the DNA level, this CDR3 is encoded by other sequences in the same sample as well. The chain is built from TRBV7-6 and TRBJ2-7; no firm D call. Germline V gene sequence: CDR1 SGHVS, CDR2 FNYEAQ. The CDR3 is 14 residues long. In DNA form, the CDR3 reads TGTGCCAGCAGCTTAGGAGTCCCCCCCAACGAACAGTACTTC. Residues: CASSLGVPPNEQYF.

The CDR3 bases are TGCGCCAGCAGCTTGTTACTGACTTATGGCTACACCTTC. Its protein is CASSLLLTYGYTF. The chain has TRBV5-1 and TRBJ1-2; D not resolved. Trimming removed 1 base at V and 5 bases at J, with 9 bases between. The CDR3 has 13 residues. CDR1 and CDR2 from the germline V gene are SGHRS and YFSETQ.

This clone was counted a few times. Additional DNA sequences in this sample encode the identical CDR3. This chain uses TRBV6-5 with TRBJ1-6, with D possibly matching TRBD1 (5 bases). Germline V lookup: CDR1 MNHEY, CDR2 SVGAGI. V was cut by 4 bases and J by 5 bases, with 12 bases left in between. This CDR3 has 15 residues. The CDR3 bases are TGTGCCAGCAGTTTGTATGGGGCTCATAATTCACCCCTCCACTTT. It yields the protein CASSLYGAHNSPLHF.

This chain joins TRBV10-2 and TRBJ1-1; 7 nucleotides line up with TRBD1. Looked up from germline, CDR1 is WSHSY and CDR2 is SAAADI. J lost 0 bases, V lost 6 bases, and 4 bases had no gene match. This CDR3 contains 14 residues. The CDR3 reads CASSPTGMNTEAFF. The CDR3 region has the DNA TGCGCCAGCAGCCCGACAGGGATGAACACTGAAGCTTTCTTT.

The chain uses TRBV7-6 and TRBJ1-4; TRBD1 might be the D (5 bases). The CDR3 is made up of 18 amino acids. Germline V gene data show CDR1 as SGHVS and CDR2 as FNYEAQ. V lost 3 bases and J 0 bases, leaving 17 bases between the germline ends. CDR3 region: CASSFPKTTDPTNEKLFF. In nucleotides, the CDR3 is TGTGCCAGCAGCTTCCCCAAGACGACAGATCCAACTAATGAAAAACTGTTTTTT.

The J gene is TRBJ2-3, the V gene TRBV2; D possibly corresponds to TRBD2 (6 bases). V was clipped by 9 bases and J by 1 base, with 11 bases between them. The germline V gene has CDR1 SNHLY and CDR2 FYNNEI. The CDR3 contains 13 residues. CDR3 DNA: TGTGCCAGGACTAGTCCGGGCACAGATACGCAGTATTTT. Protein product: CARTSPGTDTQYF.

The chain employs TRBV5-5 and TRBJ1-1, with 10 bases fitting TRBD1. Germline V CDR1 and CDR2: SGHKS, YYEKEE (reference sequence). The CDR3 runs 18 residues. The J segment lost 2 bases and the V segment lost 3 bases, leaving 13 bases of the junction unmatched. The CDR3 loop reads CASSSDGQGVGENTEAFF. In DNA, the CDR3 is TGTGCCAGCAGCTCTGACGGACAGGGGGTTGGGGAAAACACTGAAGCTTTCTTT.